This T cell receptor (beta chain) is drawn from a study of shared clonotypes between healthy human individuals. General study results and limits: Memory subsets generally showed lower estimated richness than naive subsets.

The assay was immunoSEQ multiplex PCR, and TCRdb's table has in-frame clones only and misses some. The table has 2,100,000 or so clones, roughly 95% seen once. As regards this clone: Its antigen is not identified.

Sequencing was carried out using naive CD4+ T cells sorted from blood. The subset: CD45RA+ positively selected. This TCR came from a man between 18 and 29 years old in good health.

The CDR3 coding sequence is TGTGCCAGCAGTGACGGGACAGCAAACTATGGCTACACCTTC. Protein sequence: CASSDGTANYGYTF. J is TRBJ1-2 and V is TRBV6-1, with 7 bases aligning to TRBD1. V lost 3 bases, J lost 2 bases, and 3 bases stayed unmatched. The CDR3 totals 14 residues. Germline loops: CDR1 MNHNS, CDR2 SASEGT.